The rows below give T cell receptor beta chains drawn from one sample of a study of T cells in Graves' hyperthyroidism and ophthalmopathy. TCRdb independently ran MiXCR on the multiplex PCR reads; one entry per CDR3 protein. The sample lists hundreds of thousands of distinct CDR3 sequences, 45% seen once, with less than 9% in the top ten. Input material: peripheral blood or thyroid tissue (not recorded which). The receptor source for this set is an adult man with Graves' disease, either hyperthyroidism or ophthalmopathy (not recorded which). Each CDR3 is given with its conserved first and last residue. The order of the fields is V gene, J gene, CDR3 protein.

TRBV11-2	TRBJ1-4	CASSMVNQKLFF
TRBV24-1	TRBJ1-2	CATSDLLGGYTF
TRBV7-4	TRBJ2-7	CASSQEALSYEQYF
TRBV20-1	TRBJ2-5	CSAREQEGPQETQYF
TRBV9	TRBJ2-5	CASSVYGAVETQYF
TRBV2	TRBJ2-2	CASRGAEELFF
TRBV7-2	TRBJ2-2	CASSPQGGSGELFF
TRBV5-4	TRBJ1-1	CASSLPTGPTEAFF
TRBV7-8	TRBJ1-5	CASIGGSSNQPQHF
TRBV5-1	TRBJ1-2	CASSLGRQADGYTF
TRBV29-1	TRBJ1-1	CSVEDLPSGNTEAFF
TRBV7-8	TRBJ2-5	CASRGGGQETQYF
TRBV29-1	TRBJ1-5	CSVYSQGRGNQPQHF
TRBV2	TRBJ1-1	CASSGSRANTEAFF
TRBV7-2	TRBJ1-2	CASSLVVGQVNYGYTF
TRBV6-5	TRBJ2-7	CASSYSSGSYEQYF
TRBV13	TRBJ1-1	CASSFLGQGPVGAFF
TRBV24-1	TRBJ1-5	CATGSIQPQHF
TRBV7-3	TRBJ1-1	CASSSLGGGRTEAFF
TRBV29-1	TRBJ2-7	CSVESATVPYEQYF
TRBV12-3/TRBV12-4	TRBJ1-6	CASRDSMNSPLHF
TRBV19	TRBJ1-1	CASSAIGQPPNTEAFF
TRBV19	TRBJ1-5	CASSILGQRGNQPQHF
TRBV19	TRBJ1-2	CASTPRFGQFSYGYTF
TRBV2	TRBJ1-1	CASSEQGLPGEAFF
TRBV11-2	TRBJ1-1	CASSLDGTGGTEAFF
TRBV19	TRBJ1-5	CASAMQGALNQPQHF
TRBV24-1	TRBJ2-7	CATSDQGLGDEQYF
TRBV15	TRBJ1-4	CATSSRPGKRKRLFF
TRBV2	TRBJ1-6	CASRLQGAQGTPLHF
TRBV15	TRBJ2-1	CATSRDTGGDYNEQFF
TRBV2	TRBJ1-3	CASSSGQHSGDTIYF
TRBV29-1	TRBJ1-2	CSVTGGTGDYGYTF
TRBV4-2	TRBJ2-5	CASSQASIGETQYF
TRBV19	TRBJ1-2	CASSEGGGGYGYTF
TRBV15	TRBJ1-6	CATNRDYNSPLHF
TRBV9	TRBJ1-3	CASSVGTGTSGNTIYF
TRBV25-1	TRBJ1-5	CASSEWTGDQQPQHF
TRBV7-6	TRBJ1-2	CASSLEQGLHGHTF
TRBV7-2	TRBJ1-2	CASSPPPQGYGYTF